Listed below are T cell receptor beta chains from one sample, sequenced in a study of cytomegalovirus exposure and HLA in healthy donors. Measured with immunoSEQ multiplex PCR; TCRdb has only the in-frame clones, and not every one. The sample has about 44,000 clones, approximately 93% seen once. Sequencing was performed on PBMCs. The receptors originated from a woman between 18 and 30 years old in good health and CMV-seronegative. Each CDR3 is given with its conserved first and last residue. A D gene is named only where the DNA matches it firmly. Clone size is given for some rows only: seen once, a few or many times, or a class if the clone is expanded.

CDR3 DNA: TGCGCCAGCAGCCTACGACCCGAGAGGAATGAGCAGTTCTTC; CDR3 protein: CASSLRPERNEQFF; D gene: -; clone size: -; V gene: TRBV5-1; J gene: TRBJ2-1
CDR3 DNA: TGTGCCAGCAGTTACGACAGGAATTCACCCCTCCACTTT; CDR3 protein: CASSYDRNSPLHF; D gene: -; clone size: -; V gene: TRBV6-5; J gene: TRBJ1-6
CDR3 DNA: TGTGCCAGCAGCCCCGACGTTACTATTGAAGCTTTCTTT; CDR3 protein: CASSPDVTIEAFF; D gene: -; clone size: -; V gene: TRBV7-3; J gene: TRBJ1-1
CDR3 DNA: TGCGCCAGCATCGGTAGCGGGGGGGCCGGAGAGACCCAGTACTTC; CDR3 protein: CASIGSGGAGETQYF; D gene: TRBD2; clone size: few; V gene: TRBV10-2; J gene: TRBJ2-5
CDR3 DNA: TGTGCCAGCAGTGTCACAGGGAGCAATCAGCCCCAGCATTTT; CDR3 protein: CASSVTGSNQPQHF; D gene: -; clone size: -; V gene: TRBV28; J gene: TRBJ1-5
CDR3 DNA: TGTGCCAGCAGCCGGTTAAACCATACAGATACGCAGTATTTT; CDR3 protein: CASSRLNHTDTQYF; D gene: -; clone size: -; V gene: TRBV7-9; J gene: TRBJ2-3
CDR3 DNA: TGTGCCAGCAGCGGACTACAGGGGGGGGCAGATACGCAGTATTTT; CDR3 protein: CASSGLQGGADTQYF; D gene: -; clone size: -; V gene: TRBV6-1; J gene: TRBJ2-3
CDR3 DNA: TGCAGCGTGCGGGACAGGGGGAAAGAGACCCAGTACTTC; CDR3 protein: CSVRDRGKETQYF; D gene: TRBD1; clone size: -; V gene: TRBV29-1; J gene: TRBJ2-5
CDR3 DNA: TGTGCCAGTAGTCCCCCCTCGCCGAGTACGCAGTATTTT; CDR3 protein: CASSPPSPSTQYF; D gene: -; clone size: -; V gene: TRBV19; J gene: TRBJ2-3
CDR3 DNA: TGTGCCAGCAGTGCGGACAGGGGGCACGGCAATCAGCCCCAGCATTTT; CDR3 protein: CASSADRGHGNQPQHF; D gene: TRBD1; clone size: -; V gene: TRBV6-1; J gene: TRBJ1-5
CDR3 DNA: TGTGCCAGTAGTATTGCTAGCGAAGGGGCAGATACGCAGTATTTT; CDR3 protein: CASSIASEGADTQYF; D gene: -; clone size: -; V gene: TRBV19; J gene: TRBJ2-3
CDR3 DNA: TGCAGCGTTGACGCCCGGGGTAACGAAGCTTTCTTT; CDR3 protein: CSVDARGNEAFF; D gene: -; clone size: -; V gene: TRBV29-1; J gene: TRBJ1-1
CDR3 DNA: TGTGCCATCAATTCTCAGCGGGGGAGGAACACCGGGGAGCTGTTTTTT; CDR3 protein: CAINSQRGRNTGELFF; D gene: TRBD2; clone size: -; V gene: TRBV10-3; J gene: TRBJ2-2